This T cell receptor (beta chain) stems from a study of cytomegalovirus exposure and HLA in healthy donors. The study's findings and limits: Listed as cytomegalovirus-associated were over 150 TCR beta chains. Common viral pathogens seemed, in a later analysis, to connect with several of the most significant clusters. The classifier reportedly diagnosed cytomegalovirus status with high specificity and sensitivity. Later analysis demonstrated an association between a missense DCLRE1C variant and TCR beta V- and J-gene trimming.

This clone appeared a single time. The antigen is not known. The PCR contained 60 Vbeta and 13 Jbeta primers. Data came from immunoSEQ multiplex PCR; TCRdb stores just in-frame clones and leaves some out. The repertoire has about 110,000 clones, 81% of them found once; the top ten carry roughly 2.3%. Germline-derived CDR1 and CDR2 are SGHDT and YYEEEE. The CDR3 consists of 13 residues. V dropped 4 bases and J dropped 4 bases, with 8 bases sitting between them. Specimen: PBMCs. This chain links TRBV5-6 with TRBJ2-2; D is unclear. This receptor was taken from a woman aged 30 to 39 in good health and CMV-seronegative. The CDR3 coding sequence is TGTGCCAGCAGCCGCGGTGGCACCGGGGAGCTGTTTTTT. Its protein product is CASSRGGTGELFF.